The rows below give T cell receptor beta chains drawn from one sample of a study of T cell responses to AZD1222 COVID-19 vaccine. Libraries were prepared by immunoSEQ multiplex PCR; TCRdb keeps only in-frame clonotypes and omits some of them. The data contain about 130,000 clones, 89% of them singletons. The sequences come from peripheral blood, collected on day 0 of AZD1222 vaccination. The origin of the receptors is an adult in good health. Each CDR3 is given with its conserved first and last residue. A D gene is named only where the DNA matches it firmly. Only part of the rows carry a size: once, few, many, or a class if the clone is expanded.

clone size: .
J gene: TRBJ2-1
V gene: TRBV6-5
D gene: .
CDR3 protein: CASSSPGPGSNEQFF
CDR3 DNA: TGTGCCAGCAGTTCCCCCGGCCCGGGTTCGAATGAGCAGTTCTTC

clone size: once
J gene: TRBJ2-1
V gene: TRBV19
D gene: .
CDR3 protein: CASSQRITDNEQFF
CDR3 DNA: TGTGCCAGTAGTCAGCGGATCACTGACAATGAGCAGTTCTTC

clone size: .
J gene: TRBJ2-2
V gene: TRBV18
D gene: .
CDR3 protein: CASSPLGSSDYTGELFF
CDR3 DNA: TGTGCCAGCTCACCACTGGGATCCAGTGACTACACCGGGGAGCTGTTTTTT

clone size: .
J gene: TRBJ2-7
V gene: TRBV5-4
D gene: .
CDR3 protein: CASSISGTGYYEQYF
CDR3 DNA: TGTGCCAGCAGCATATCCGGGACTGGCTATTACGAGCAGTACTTC

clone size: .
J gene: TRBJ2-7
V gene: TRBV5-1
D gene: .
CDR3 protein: CASSLVGFEQYF
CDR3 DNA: TGCGCCAGCAGCTTGGTAGGGTTCGAGCAGTACTTC

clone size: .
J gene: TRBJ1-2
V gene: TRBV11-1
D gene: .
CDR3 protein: CASSATGYGYTF
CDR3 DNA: TGTGCCAGCAGCGCTACAGGGTATGGCTACACCTTC

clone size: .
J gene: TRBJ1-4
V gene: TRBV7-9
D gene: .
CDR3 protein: CASSLTHQTNEKLFF
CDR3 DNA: TGTGCCAGCAGCTTAACTCACCAAACTAATGAAAAACTGTTTTTT

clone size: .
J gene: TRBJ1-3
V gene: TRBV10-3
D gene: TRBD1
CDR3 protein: CAISEGQEGYTIYF
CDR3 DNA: TGTGCCATCAGTGAAGGACAGGAGGGGTACACCATATATTTT

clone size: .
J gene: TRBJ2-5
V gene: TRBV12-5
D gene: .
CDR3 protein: CASGLAEETQYF
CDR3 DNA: TGTGCTAGTGGTTTGGCTGAAGAGACCCAGTACTTC

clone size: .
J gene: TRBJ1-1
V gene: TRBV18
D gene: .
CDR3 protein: CASSPRANTEAFF
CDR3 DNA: TGTGCCAGCTCACCACGGGCGAACACTGAAGCTTTCTTT

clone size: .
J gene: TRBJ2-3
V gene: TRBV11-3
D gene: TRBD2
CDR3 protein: CASSLGAGGPDTQYF
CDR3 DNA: TGTGCCAGCAGCTTAGGGGCGGGAGGGCCAGATACGCAGTATTTT

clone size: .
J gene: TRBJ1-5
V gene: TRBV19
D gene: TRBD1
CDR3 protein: CASSAGQGTDQPQHF
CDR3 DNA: TGTGCCAGTAGCGCCGGACAGGGGACGGATCAGCCCCAGCATTTT

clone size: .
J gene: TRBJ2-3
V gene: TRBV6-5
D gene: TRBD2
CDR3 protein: CASTGGGARDTQYF
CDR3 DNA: TGTGCCAGCACTGGCGGGGGGGCCAGAGATACGCAGTATTTT

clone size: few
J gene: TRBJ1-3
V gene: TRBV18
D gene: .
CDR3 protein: CASSQSSGNTIYF
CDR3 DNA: TGTGCCAGCTCACAGAGCTCTGGAAACACCATATATTTT

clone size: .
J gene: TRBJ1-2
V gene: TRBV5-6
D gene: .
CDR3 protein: CASSYTGTALQGYTF
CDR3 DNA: TGTGCCAGCAGCTACACCGGGACGGCCCTTCAAGGCTACACCTTC

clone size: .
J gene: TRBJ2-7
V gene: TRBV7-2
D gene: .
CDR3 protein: CASSSRAPRDEQYF
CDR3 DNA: TGTGCCAGCAGCTCCCGAGCTCCTCGAGACGAGCAGTACTTC

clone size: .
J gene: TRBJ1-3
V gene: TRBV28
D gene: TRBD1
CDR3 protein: CASSLGQSSGNTIYF
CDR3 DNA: TGTGCCAGCAGTTTGGGACAGTCCTCTGGAAACACCATATATTTT

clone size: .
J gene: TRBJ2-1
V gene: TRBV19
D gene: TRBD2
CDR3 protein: CASSHLASGVDYNEQFF
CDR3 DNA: TGTGCCAGTAGCCACCTCGCGAGCGGGGTGGACTACAATGAGCAGTTCTTC